The present entry profiles one TCR beta chain with its context. Its antigen is currently unknown. Only in-frame clones appear in the TCRdb table, and some are missing; sequencing was by immunoSEQ multiplex PCR. The profile shows fewer than 200,000 clones, about nine tenths of them singletons. J gave up 9 bases and V 2 bases, and 8 bases lay outside the gene matches. This CDR3 spans 15 amino acids. Germline lookup yields CDR1 LGHNA and CDR2 YSLEER. The entry originates in a study of cytomegalovirus exposure and HLA in healthy donors. For the study at large: According to later analysis, the same platform produced the approximately 120 validation and several hundred first-cohort repertoires.

Findings and caveats of the study: Most TCRs appeared rarely, but some public TCRs recurred in many donors. Cytomegalovirus-associated status was assigned to about 170 TCR beta chains. Specificity for CMV antigens was confirmed in vitro for three of the CMV-associated chains.

This receptor was obtained from a young man in good health and CMV-seropositive. The chain has TRBV4-3 and TRBJ2-1; 9 nucleotides align to TRBD2. Source material: PBMCs. CDR3 region: CASSQTPGLAVEQFF. CDR3 DNA sequence: TGCGCCAGCAGCCAAACCCCGGGACTAGCAGTTGAGCAGTTCTTC.